This TCR beta chain was identified in a study of blood T cell repertoires in COVID-19. The wider study: T cells, B-cell-depleted T cells, or PBMCs supplied cDNA or gDNA.

Source study methods: Amplification with reference gene primers provided the estimates of nucleated cell counts. TCRdb's copy holds only in-frame clones and misses some; the assay was immunoSEQ multiplex PCR. The V and J calls and clone size were taken over from that table, and D and trimming were inferred from the DNA. The sample lists 110,000 to 150,000 clones, 70% to 85% occurring once. CDR1 GTSNPN and CDR2 SVGIG come from the germline V gene (reference sequence). V lost 1 base and J 3 bases, leaving 15 bases between the germline ends. The CDR3 is 15 residues long. Input material: peripheral blood. The chain joins TRBV30 to TRBJ1-2; D may be TRBD1 (6 bases). This clonotype was sampled from a man between 60 and 70 years old with active or convalescent COVID-19. The DNA of the CDR3 is TGTGCCTGGAGTGACAGACAGGTGCTGTACTATGGCTACACCTTC. This gives the protein CAWSDRQVLYYGYTF. The whole variable domain, remainder taken from reference TRBV30 and TRBJ1-2, is SQTIHQWPATLVQPVGSPLSLECTVEGTSNPNLYWYRQAAGRGLQLLFYSVGIGQISSEVPQNLSASRPQDRQFILSSKKLLLSDSGFYLCAWSDRQVLYYGYTFGSGTRLTVV.